This TCR beta chain was profiled in a study of T-cell reconstitution after alpha-beta-depleted transplantation in children. A library of TCRbeta sequences, prepared with unique molecular identifiers, was generated. TCRdb independently ran MiXCR on the PCR reads; one entry per CDR3 protein. Among about 210,000 distinct CDR3 sequences, over 15% were seen once, and the ten largest hold about 41%. Germline values: CDR1 MNHEY, CDR2 SVGEGT. V was cut by 7 bases and J by 5 bases, with 5 bases left in between. This CDR3 spans 10 amino acids. This clonotype was seen ten or more times. The rearrangement uses TRBV6-2 or TRBV6-3 and TRBJ1-2; D is undetermined. The receptor's source is a male patient between 2 and 15 years old who had a stem cell transplant for acute lymphoblastic leukemia, so the T cells may come from the graft donor. This specimen was PBMCs, mostly from graft donor cells, taken 360 days after TCRalphabeta/CD19-depleted stem cell transplant. The CDR3 sequence is CASKGYGYTF. CDR3 DNA: TGTGCCAGCAAGGGTTATGGCTACACCTTC.